The rows below give T cell receptor beta chains drawn from one sample of a study of T cell changes during pregnancy in multiple sclerosis. Measured with immunoSEQ multiplex PCR; TCRdb has only the in-frame clones, and not every one. Of 35,000 to 50,000 clones listed, just over 90% are singletons. Material: PBMCs (not recorded whether the cells were cultured). These receptors originate from a female donor with multiple sclerosis, enrolled in a pregnancy study. CDR3s include the opening cysteine and the closing phenylalanine or tryptophan.

CDR3 protein	V gene
CASSAPGQGFREQYF	TRBV14
CASSYLGEGTDTQYF	TRBV6-6
CASSPREVEMGYNEQFF	TRBV13
CASSKGQDSYNEQFF	TRBV5-1
CASSLLLGEEQYF	TRBV28
CASSRGGPYNEQFF	TRBV6-5
CASSYRTGDIQYF	TRBV6-5
CASSLVTGVFQGVDGYTF	TRBV7-2
CASSLRIPSYEQYF	TRBV5-1
CAWSGGQAIYSSDSGNTIYF	TRBV30
CASSVKREVDIQYF	TRBV6-1
CASSQDRTRSGNTIYF	TRBV4-3
CASSGDSYTDTQYF	TRBV25-1
CASSKGSGRTYEQYF	TRBV21-1
CASSRGEDTGELFF	TRBV23-1
CASSSPGQLYQPQHF	TRBV28
CASSWRQGNEQFF	TRBV5-4
CASSLGGRLDQPQHF	TRBV5-1
CASGLSRGLASLYEQYF	TRBV12-5
CASSDSDTGELFF	TRBV6-4
CASTSAASGREGGPDTQYF	TRBV28
CSVQIALYEQYF	TRBV29-1
CASSFGRASYEQYF	TRBV5-1
CASSRDGNQPQHF	TRBV7-9
CASSLARERNTEAFF	TRBV5-1
CAIKIGTGGYEQYF	TRBV10-3
CASSSLSQETQYF	TRBV27
CASTGVDEQYF	TRBV6-6
CAISESGDEKLFF	TRBV10-3
CATGGRLGETQYF	TRBV27
CASSQEREGNTGELFF	TRBV4-2
CASSSGQPNTEAFF	TRBV5-1
CASSPGTSGVKQYF	TRBV4-1